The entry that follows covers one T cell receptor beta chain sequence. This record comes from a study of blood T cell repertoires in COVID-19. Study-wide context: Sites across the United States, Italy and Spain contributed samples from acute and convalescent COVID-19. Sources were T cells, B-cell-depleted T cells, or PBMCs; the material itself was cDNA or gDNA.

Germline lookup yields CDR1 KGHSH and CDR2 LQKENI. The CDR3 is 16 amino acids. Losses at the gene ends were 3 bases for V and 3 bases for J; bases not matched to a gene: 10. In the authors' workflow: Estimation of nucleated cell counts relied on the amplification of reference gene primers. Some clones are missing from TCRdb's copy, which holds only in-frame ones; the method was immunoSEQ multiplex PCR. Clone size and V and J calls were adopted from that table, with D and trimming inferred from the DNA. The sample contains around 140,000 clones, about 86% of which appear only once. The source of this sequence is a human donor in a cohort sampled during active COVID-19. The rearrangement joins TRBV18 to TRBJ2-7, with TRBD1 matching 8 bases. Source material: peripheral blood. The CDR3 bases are TGTGCCAGCTCACCTTCGTCGAGGACAGGGAACTACGAGCAGTACTTC. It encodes CASSPSSRTGNYEQYF.